A selection of T cell receptor beta chains follows, all from one sample in a study of shared clonotypes between healthy human individuals. Only in-frame clones appear in the TCRdb table, and some are missing; sequencing was by immunoSEQ multiplex PCR. The data contain some 2.4 million clones, approximately 93% of them singletons. The specimen sequenced was naive CD4+ T cells from PBMCs. Receptors were obtained from a man between 18 and 29 years old in good health. Some clones in this sample may be carry-over from other donors' samples. Each CDR3 is given with its conserved first and last residue. D genes are given only for firm matches. Some rows have no size entry. The others give once, few or many, or a class for an expanded clone.

>once|TRBJ2-2|NA|17|TRBV27
CASSWGRPGKGTGELFF
TGTGCCAGCAGTTGGGGGCGGCCAGGGAAGGGCACCGGGGAGCTGTTTTTT
>NA|TRBJ1-1|NA|10|TRBV29-1
CSTSALEAFF
TGCAGCACCTCCGCGCTTGAAGCTTTCTTT
>NA|TRBJ2-7|NA|13|TRBV5-1
CASSLGSNYEQYF
TGCGCCAGCAGCTTGGGATCTAATTACGAGCAGTACTTC
>NA|TRBJ2-5|NA|16|TRBV27
CASRGVLRDTQETQYF
TGTGCCAGCAGGGGTGTCCTCCGGGACACCCAAGAGACCCAGTACTTC
>NA|TRBJ1-2|NA|12|TRBV19
CASSTQGTGYTF
TGTGCCAGTAGTACCCAGGGTACTGGCTACACCTTC
>NA|TRBJ1-2|NA|13|TRBV6-1
CASSEGRNYGYTF
TGTGCCAGCAGTGAAGGCCGGAACTATGGCTACACCTTC
>NA|TRBJ1-1|NA|14|TRBV5-1
CASSLAGTHTEAFF
TGCGCCAGCAGCTTAGCCGGGACACACACTGAAGCTTTCTTT
>NA|TRBJ1-5|NA|14|TRBV4-2
CASSQRISNQPQHF
TGTGCCAGCAGCCAACGCATTAGCAATCAGCCCCAGCATTTT
>NA|TRBJ2-5|TRBD2|15|TRBV10-2
CASAGLAGVMETQYF
TGCGCCAGCGCGGGACTAGCGGGAGTCATGGAGACCCAGTACTTC
>NA|TRBJ2-3|NA|14|TRBV6-1
CASSETRSTDTQYF
TGTGCCAGCAGTGAGACTAGATCCACAGATACGCAGTATTTT
>NA|TRBJ2-5|TRBD2|17|TRBV7-8
CASSPRTSGRLQETQYF
TGTGCCAGCAGCCCCAGGACTAGCGGGAGGCTCCAAGAGACCCAGTACTTC
>NA|TRBJ2-3|NA|14|TRBV4-1
CASSQDGFQDTQYF
TGCGCCAGCAGCCAAGATGGGTTCCAAGATACGCAGTATTTT
>NA|TRBJ1-1|TRBD1|16|TRBV7-9
CASSFPQQGLNTEAFF
TGTGCCAGCAGCTTCCCCCAACAGGGGTTGAACACTGAAGCTTTCTTT